This T cell receptor (beta chain) was captured in a study of T cells and copy number aberrations in small-cell lung cancer (dated by TCRdb to the early 2020s). Background on the whole study: To relate T cell metrics to mutations and copy number aberrations, the same tumor regions underwent both TCR repertoire sequencing and whole-exome sequencing. Tumor TCR data were available for roughly 16 patients, and some 15 patients had TCR data from both tumor and normal tissue.

General conclusions and limits of the study: The study was limited by a small sample size because surgical resection is uncommon in small-cell lung cancer, and the findings require validation. Higher copy number aberration burden was negatively correlated with tumor T-cell density, richness and clonality. Tumors had lower T-cell density, richness and clonality than adjacent lung tissue, though the difference in density was not significant. The TCR repertoire was highly heterogeneous across regions: roughly 75-97.7% of clones were restricted to a single region, a lower overlap than in localized NSCLC. All specimens were formalin-fixed paraffin-embedded tissue, which is known to introduce sequencing artifacts.

The CDR3 contains 15 residues, cysteine and phenylalanine counted. Only CDR3 DNA remains: 45 bases, in frame from the first base. The germline V gene (reference sequence) sets CDR1 to MNHNY and CDR2 to SVGAGI. V is cut back by 6 bases and J by 4 bases, with 9 bases in the junction unmatched. As for this clone: This receptor's antigen is unknown. No much larger clone exists at a distance of one base, and base qualities are not known.

The donors were limited-stage small-cell lung cancer patients who had surgical resection in Hangzhou, China, between about 2008 and 2020. All donors were treated with upfront surgery without preoperative chemotherapy or radiotherapy, and immunotherapy was not given to any donor before or after surgery. In the sequenced cohort of approximately 18 patients, every patient was either a smoker or a heavy second-hand smoker. Three regions were collected from each tumor FFPE block by a grid approach so that spatial heterogeneity of the primary tumors was represented. Tumor regions were macrodissected for enrichment of malignant cells, and only regions expected to yield at least 150 ng DNA were selected. Multi-region TCR-beta sequencing of resected limited-stage small-cell lung cancers and of tumor-adjacent lung tissue was performed to characterize T cell repertoire heterogeneity. Genomic DNA was extracted from FFPE tissue using the AllPrep DNA/RNA FFPE Kit (Qiagen).

The immunoSEQ hsTCRB Kit was used with multiplexed V- and J-gene primers to amplify TCR-beta CDR3 regions from genomic DNA. Unique DNA barcodes were added in a second PCR, and the samples were pooled together with one negative control and one positive control. An Illumina MiSeq running a 150-cycle paired-end protocol was used to sequence the pooled TCR-beta libraries. Processing in the source paper ran as follows. Adaptive Biotechnologies processed the raw sequencing data into a report containing normalized, annotated TCR-beta repertoires. T-cell density was computed as TCR-beta templates normalized to usable DNA, which was estimated by amplifying housekeeping genes. Richness was the count of unique rearrangements, and clonality was defined as 1 minus Pielou's evenness. Intratumor TCR heterogeneity between regions was quantified with the Jaccard index, the Morisita overlap index, and the proportion of shared top-20 clonotypes. TCRdb carries this immuneACCESS record with in-frame sequences only. Its versions omit some clonotypes, under half of them owing to an unresolved V gene in the studies checked, with the rest unexplained. V and J calls plus clone size are reproduced from that table; the DNA served to infer D and trimming. This sample has some 6,300 clones in its table, and approximately 79% of those were observed once. The ten biggest clones cover about 8.7% of the sample.

The specimen sequenced was tumor tissue. The TCR originated in a man aged 45-60 years with small cell lung cancer. The chain employs TRBV6-6 and TRBJ2-5, with 9 bases in between that match TRBD2. The DNA sequence follows: TGTGCCAGCAGACGGGTAGCGGGAGCCACAGAGACCCAGTACTTC. This translates into CASRRVAGATETQYF.